This note documents a single TCR beta chain sequence. This sample was included in a study of blood T cell repertoires in COVID-19. Study-wide context: Italy, Spain and the United States were the sources of the convalescent and acute COVID-19 samples. PBMCs, B-cell-depleted T cells, or T cells provided the cDNA or gDNA that made up the material.

In the source study's methods: By means of reference gene primer amplification, nucleated cell counts were estimated. Measured with immunoSEQ multiplex PCR; TCRdb has only the in-frame clones, and not every one. V, J and clone size are taken as reported in that table, and D and trimming were inferred from the DNA itself. The sample holds about 59,000 clones, more than 70% seen once. Germline V gene sequence: CDR1 SGDLS, CDR2 YYNGEE. The CDR3 has 15 residues. J was trimmed by 11 bases and V by 2 bases; bases with no gene match: 5. J is TRBJ1-6 and V is TRBV9, with 12 bases aligning to TRBD1. This clonotype was obtained from a man between 60 and 75 years old with acute or convalescent COVID-19. What was sequenced was peripheral blood. For the CDR3, the DNA is TGTGCCAGCAGCGTCGGGACAGGGGGCTTGGCACCCCTCCACTTT. Protein sequence: CASSVGTGGLAPLHF.